Below are 25 T cell receptor beta chains sequenced from a single sample in a study of control samples from healthy donors and cancer patients. The assay was immunoSEQ multiplex PCR, and TCRdb's table has in-frame clones only and misses some. The sample includes around 80,000 clones, around 93% of them seen just once. The sample was blood. These receptors were taken from a woman in her thirties in good health.

This clone showed up just once. The chain couples TRBV6-4 to TRBJ1-5; 10 bases agree with TRBD1. The V and J ends lost 6 bases and 3 bases, in that order; junction bases with no gene match: 14. The CDR3 runs 18 residues. CDR1 is MRHNA, CDR2 SNTAGT, per germline. CDR3 amino acids: CASSYDRGHAGDNQPQHF. The CDR3 DNA reads TGTGCCAGCAGCTATGACAGGGGGCACGCGGGAGACAATCAGCCCCAGCATTTT.

V gene TRBV19 combines with J gene TRBJ1-3; the D is unclear. Germline V gene lookup returns CDR1 LNHDA and CDR2 SQIVND (reference sequence). V was trimmed by 8 bases and J by 0 bases, leaving 17 bases between them. CDR3 length: 16 residues. The CDR3 sequence: CASQPGRWSSGNTIYF. The CDR3 nucleotides read TGTGCCAGTCAGCCCGGACGCTGGAGCTCTGGAAACACCATATATTTT.

This sequence joins TRBV11-2 and TRBJ1-1; maybe TRBD1 (5 bases). V was cut by 6 bases and J by 0 bases, with 17 bases left in between. Germline V gene lookup returns CDR1 SGHAT and CDR2 FQNNGV. The CDR3 runs to 16 residues. Here the CDR3 DNA reads TGTGCCAGCAGTTTCAATCCACAGGATCTGAACACTGAAGCTTTCTTT. It is translated as CASSFNPQDLNTEAFF.

The rearrangement links TRBV6-2 or TRBV6-3 to TRBJ2-1, with 10 nucleotides matching TRBD1. With V trimmed by 2 bases and J by 4 bases, 5 bases remained unmatched. Germline CDR1 MNHEY, CDR2 SVGEGT. CDR3 length: 16 amino acids. CDR3 protein: CASSYGQGGQYNEQFF. The CDR3 nucleotides read TGTGCCAGCAGTTACGGACAGGGGGGTCAGTACAATGAGCAGTTCTTC.

In its sample, this clone was seen once. This chain uses TRBV6-5 with TRBJ1-3; D ambiguous. V lost 1 base and J lost 0, with 10 bases in between. The CDR3 length is 16 residues. The germline V gene encodes CDR1 MNHEY and CDR2 SVGAGI. The CDR3 reads CASSYFGGFSGNTIYF. Here the CDR3 DNA reads TGTGCCAGCAGTTACTTCGGAGGATTCTCTGGAAACACCATATATTTT.

This chain uses TRBV7-6 with TRBJ1-3, with D hard to call. Per the germline V gene, CDR1 is SGHVS and CDR2 is FNYEAQ. The CDR3 spans 14 residues. V was pared by 4 bases and J by 3 bases, with 10 bases between. The CDR3 bases are TGTGCCAGCAGCTCACCCGGGGATGGAAACACCATATATTTT. It translates to CASSSPGDGNTIYF.

V gene TRBV7-3 combines with J gene TRBJ1-1; D gene unclear. Germline CDR1 reads SGHTA; CDR2 reads FQGTGA. Trimming took off 0 bases at V and 11 bases at J, with 19 bases between the two ends. The CDR3 runs 15 residues. The CDR3 DNA reads TGTGCCAGCAGCTTAACCGCCGGACTGGGGTTTGGGGCTTTCTTT. It codes for CASSLTAGLGFGAFF.

This chain connects TRBV9 to TRBJ2-2; the match to TRBD2 covers 9 bases. J was trimmed by 2 bases and V by 4 bases; bases with no gene match: 6. This CDR3 is built from 16 residues. In germline, CDR1 is SGDLS, CDR2 YYNGEE. The CDR3 DNA reads as TGTGCCAGCAGCCCCCTAGCGGGGCCTAACACCGGGGAGCTGTTTTTT. This sequence encodes CASSPLAGPNTGELFF.

This rearrangement joins TRBV7-3 to TRBJ2-1, with 8 bases aligning to TRBD2. J gave up 6 bases and V 8 bases, and 3 bases lay outside the gene matches. CDR3 size: 12 residues. The germline V gene has CDR1 SGHTA and CDR2 FQGTGA. CDR3: CASGTSRNEQFF. CDR3 in DNA: TGTGCCAGCGGGACTAGTCGCAATGAGCAGTTCTTC.

The sample holds one count of this clone. V is TRBV7-9 and J is TRBJ1-1; D gene uncertain. V was cut by 5 bases and J by 5 bases, with 15 bases left in between. This CDR3 is 14 amino acids long. CDR1 and CDR2 (germline): SEHNR, FQNEAQ (reference sequence). CDR3 bases: TGTGCCAGCAGCACCTCGCTGGGTTTGACTGAAGCTTTCTTT. This encodes CASSTSLGLTEAFF.

The chain combines TRBV28 with TRBJ2-7; D remains ambiguous. CDR1 and CDR2 (germline): MDHEN, SYDVKM. CDR3 length equals 13 residues. Trimming shortened V by 5 bases and J by 6 bases, and 14 bases separated the two germline ends. The CDR3 reads CASSLYLRFEQYF. CDR3 in DNA: TGTGCCAGCAGTCTTTACTTACGGTTCGAGCAGTACTTC.

The V gene is TRBV5-1, the J gene TRBJ2-7, with 7 nucleotides matching TRBD2. CDR1 and CDR2 from the germline V gene are SGHRS and YFSETQ. The V gene end was trimmed by 5 bases and the J gene end by 6 bases; junction bases not matched to a gene: 14. The CDR3 runs to 15 residues. As DNA, the CDR3 is TGCGCCAGCAGTGCTCAAGCGGGGCCCCCAGGCGAGCAGTACTTC. As protein: CASSAQAGPPGEQYF.

V gene TRBV11-2 combines with J gene TRBJ1-1, with D unclear. Trimming cost V 5 bases and J 3 bases, with 13 bases left between them. This CDR3 contains 14 residues. The germline CDR1 and CDR2 sequences are SGHAT and FQNNGV. The DNA of the CDR3 is TGTGCCAGCAGCAATCCTGCTCCTTACACTGAAGCTTTCTTT. It translates to CASSNPAPYTEAFF. Drawing the rest from reference TRBV11-2 and TRBJ1-1, the complete variable domain is EAGVAQSPRYKIIEKRQSVAFWCNPISGHATLYWYQQILGQGPKLLIQFQNNGVVDDSQLPKDRFSAERLKGVDSTLKIQPAKLEDSAVYLCASSNPAPYTEAFFGQGTRLTVV.

The chain has TRBV4-1 and TRBJ1-2, with 9 nucleotides matching TRBD1. The ends lost 2 bases at V and 4 bases at J; junction bases unmatched: 8. The germline gives CDR1 MGHRA, CDR2 YSYEKL. There are 16 residues in the CDR3. The CDR3 DNA follows: TGCGCCAGCAGCCAATTTTCCGGGACAGGGCTCTATGGCTACACCTTC. This encodes CASSQFSGTGLYGYTF.

This clone has only a few counts. The J gene is TRBJ1-3, the V gene TRBV5-1; TRBD1 matches at 7 bases. CDR1 and CDR2 from the germline V gene are SGHRS and YFSETQ. The CDR3 is 14 residues long. With 4 bases clipped from V and 4 bases from J, the junction kept 5 bases outside the gene matches. The CDR3 nucleotides are TGCGCCAGCAGCGACAGGGTAGGCGGAAACACCATATATTTT. Amino acids: CASSDRVGGNTIYF.

The chain combines TRBV6-5 with TRBJ2-5; 9 bases map to TRBD2. J gave up 4 bases and V 5 bases, and 8 bases lay outside the gene matches. Germline V lookup: CDR1 MNHEY, CDR2 SVGAGI. The CDR3 runs 15 residues. The CDR3 loop reads CASSKSGGMVETQYF. Written as DNA, the CDR3 is TGTGCCAGCAGTAAGAGCGGGGGGATGGTAGAGACCCAGTACTTC.

The gene calls are TRBV20-1 and TRBJ1-2; D is ambiguous. The V end lost 3 bases, the J end lost 5 bases, and 7 bases lay between the germline ends. Germline V lookup: CDR1 DFQATT, CDR2 SNEGSKA (reference sequence). The CDR3 covers 11 residues. The DNA of the CDR3 is TGCAGTGCTAGTCCGGCGTATGGCTACACCTTC. It yields the protein CSASPAYGYTF.

This clone was seen once. The chain is built from TRBV19 and TRBJ2-2, with D uncertain. The CDR3 is 15 residues long. Trimming removed 6 bases from V and 3 bases from J, with 14 bases in between. Germline assignment: CDR1 LNHDA and CDR2 SQIVND (reference sequence). The CDR3 sequence: CASSPWAADTGELFF. CDR3 nucleotides: TGTGCCAGTAGCCCATGGGCCGCGGACACCGGGGAGCTGTTTTTT.

The V gene is TRBV9, the J gene TRBJ1-3; D is perhaps TRBD1 (5 bases). Looked up from germline, CDR1 is SGDLS and CDR2 is YYNGEE. V shed 4 bases and J shed 2 bases, with 13 bases lying between them. There are 15 residues in the CDR3. CDR3 DNA: TGTGCCAGCAGCAAAGACAGCTATACTGGAAACACCATATATTTT. Translated: CASSKDSYTGNTIYF.

The chain links TRBV9 to TRBJ2-1; 15 nucleotides line up with TRBD2. V was clipped by 5 bases and J by 7 bases; unmatched bases: 7. The CDR3 contains 16 residues. Germline V gives CDR1 SGDLS, CDR2 YYNGEE. This CDR3 reads CASSGLAGGLSNEQFF. CDR3 DNA sequence: TGTGCCAGCAGTGGACTAGCGGGGGGGCTAAGTAATGAGCAGTTCTTC. Complete variable domain (other parts from reference TRBV9 and TRBJ2-1): DSGVTQTPKHLITATGQRVTLRCSPRSGDLSVYWYQQSLDQGLQFLIQYYNGEERAKGNILERFSAQQFPDLHSELNLSSLELGDSALYFCASSGLAGGLSNEQFFGPGTRLTVL.

This clone was seen only once. The chain has TRBV27 and TRBJ1-2; a possible D gene is TRBD1 (6 bases). The CDR3 length is 14 residues. Looked up from germline, CDR1 is MNHEY and CDR2 is SMNVEV (reference sequence). Trimming left V 0 bases short and J 5 bases short, with 10 bases between. The DNA of the CDR3 is TGTGCCAGCAGTTTATCGGTAGGGGGGTATGGCTACACCTTC. It encodes CASSLSVGGYGYTF.

The genes are TRBV5-4 and TRBJ2-7; 10 bases line up with TRBD1. The J segment lost 0 bases and the V segment lost 4 bases, leaving 7 bases of the junction unmatched. The CDR3 has 16 amino acids. The V gene's germline CDR1 is SGHNT and CDR2 YYREEE (reference sequence). The CDR3 DNA reads TGTGCCAGCAGCAGAACCGGGACAGGGGTCTCCTACGAGCAGTACTTC. This codes for CASSRTGTGVSYEQYF.

The V and J genes are TRBV2 and TRBJ1-5; D not resolved. This CDR3 comprises 14 residues. V gave up 3 bases and J gave up 1 base, with 7 bases separating them. The germline gives CDR1 SNHLY, CDR2 FYNNEI. The CDR3 reads CASSERLSNQPQHF. DNA for the CDR3: TGTGCCAGCAGTGAGAGGCTGAGCAATCAGCCCCAGCATTTT.

J is TRBJ1-1 and V is TRBV11-2; unclear D gene. Per germline, CDR1 SGHAT and CDR2 FQNNGV. Trimming shortened V by 8 bases and J by 0 bases, and 7 bases separated the two germline ends. CDR3 size: 12 residues. In DNA form, the CDR3 reads TGTGCCAGCGAACAGATGAACACTGAAGCTTTCTTT. This translates into CASEQMNTEAFF.

The V and J genes are TRBV5-1 and TRBJ1-1; unclear D gene. Per the germline V gene, CDR1 is SGHRS and CDR2 is YFSETQ. CDR3 length: 13 amino acids. V was cut by 4 bases and J by 1 base, with 8 bases left in between. The CDR3 DNA reads as TGCGCCAGCAGCCTGACAACGAACACTGAAGCTTTCTTT. It encodes CASSLTTNTEAFF. Full variable domain (missing parts from reference TRBV5-1 and TRBJ1-1): KAGVTQTPRYLIKTRGQQVTLSCSPISGHRSVSWYQQTPGQGLQFLFEYFSETQRNKGNFPGRFSGRQFSNSRSEMNVSTLELGDSALYLCASSLTTNTEAFFGQGTRLTVV.